This paragraph covers one TCR beta chain sequence. Clones were sequenced by immunoSEQ multiplex PCR, and TCRdb holds only the in-frame ones, with some missing. The sample records some 56,000 clones, 80% to 90% being singletons. With 7 bases removed from V and 7 bases from J, the gap between germline ends came to 13 bases. The CDR3 loop spans 12 amino acids. CDR1 and CDR2 from the germline V gene are SGHAT and FQNNGV. The record originates from a study of T cell responses to AZD1222 COVID-19 vaccine. This TCR was sampled from an adult in good health. The material was peripheral blood, obtained on day 0 of AZD1222 vaccination. V is TRBV11-2 and J is TRBJ1-1; D is unclear. Here the CDR3 reads CASNSDVSEAFF. CDR3 nucleotides: TGTGCCAGCAACTCTGACGTGAGTGAAGCTTTCTTT.